The T cell receptor beta chain described here comes from a study of siplizumab effects on memory and regulatory T cells. Assay: immunoSEQ multiplex PCR; the TCRdb copy retains only in-frame clones and omits some. The sample lists about 99,000 clones; over 90% were seen once. The sequence came from a human donor in good health. The sample comprised Tregs sorted from blood.

The CDR3 nucleotides are TGTGCCAGCAGCCATCTGGCAGGGGATACGCAGTATTTT. Translation gives CASSHLAGDTQYF. The V call is TRBV27, the J call TRBJ2-3, with TRBD1 as a possible D gene (5 bases). CDR1 MNHEY and CDR2 SMNVEV come from the germline V gene (reference sequence). V lost 6 bases, J lost 6 bases, and 13 bases lay in between. The CDR3 runs to 13 residues.